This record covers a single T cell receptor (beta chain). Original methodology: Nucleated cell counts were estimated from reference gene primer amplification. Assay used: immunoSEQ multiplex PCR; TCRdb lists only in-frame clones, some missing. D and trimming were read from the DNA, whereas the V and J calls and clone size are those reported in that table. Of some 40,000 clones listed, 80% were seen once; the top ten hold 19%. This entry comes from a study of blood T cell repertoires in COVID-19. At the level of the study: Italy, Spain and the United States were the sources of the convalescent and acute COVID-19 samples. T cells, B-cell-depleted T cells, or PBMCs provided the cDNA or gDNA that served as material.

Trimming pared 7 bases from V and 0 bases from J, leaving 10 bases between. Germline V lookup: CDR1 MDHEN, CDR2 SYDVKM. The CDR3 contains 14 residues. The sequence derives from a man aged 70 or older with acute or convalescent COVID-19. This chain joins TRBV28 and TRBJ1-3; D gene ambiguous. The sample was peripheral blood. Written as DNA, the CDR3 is TGTGCCAGCATTCGCCCGAGCTCTGGAAACACCATATATTTT. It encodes CASIRPSSGNTIYF.